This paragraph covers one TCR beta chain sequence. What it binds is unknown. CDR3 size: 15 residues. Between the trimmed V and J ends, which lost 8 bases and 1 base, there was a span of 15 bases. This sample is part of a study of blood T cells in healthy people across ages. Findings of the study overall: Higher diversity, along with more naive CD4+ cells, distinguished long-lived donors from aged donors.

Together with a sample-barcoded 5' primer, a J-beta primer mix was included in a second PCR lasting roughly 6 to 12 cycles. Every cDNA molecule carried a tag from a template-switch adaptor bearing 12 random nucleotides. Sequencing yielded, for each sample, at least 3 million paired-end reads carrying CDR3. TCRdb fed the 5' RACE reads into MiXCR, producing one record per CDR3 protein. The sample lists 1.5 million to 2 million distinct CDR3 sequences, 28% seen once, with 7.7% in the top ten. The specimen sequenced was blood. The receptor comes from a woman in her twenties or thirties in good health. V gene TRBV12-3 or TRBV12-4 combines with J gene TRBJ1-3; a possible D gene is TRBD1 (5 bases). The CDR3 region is CASGRQGRSGNTIYF. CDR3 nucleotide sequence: TGTGCCAGCGGCCGCCAGGGCCGATCTGGAAACACCATATATTTT.